Below are 21 T cell receptor beta chains sequenced from a single sample in a study of response to subunit inactivated influenza vaccine. MiXCR, run by TCRdb on the RT-PCR reads, gives a single entry per CDR3 protein. The table lists approximately 680,000 distinct CDR3 sequences, roughly 14% of them singletons. This sample comprised PBMCs from blood, obtained 11 to 12 days after vaccination. Receptors were obtained from a man aged 45-60 years who received an inactivated influenza vaccine.

This clonotype was observed a handful of times. This sequence joins TRBV25-1 and TRBJ2-7; D is perhaps TRBD1 (6 bases). V was clipped by 6 bases and J by 3 bases, with 12 bases between them. CDR1 MGHDK and CDR2 SYGVNS come from the germline V gene. This CDR3 has 13 residues. The chain's CDR3 is CASSRDILYEQYF. The CDR3 nucleotides read TGTGCCAGCAGCCGGGACATTCTCTACGAGCAGTACTTC.

This clonotype was picked up a small number of times. V and J are TRBV15 and TRBJ1-2; TRBD1 is a possible D gene (5 bases). Trimming took off 2 bases at V and 8 bases at J, with 15 bases between the two ends. Germline lookup yields CDR1 LNHNV and CDR2 YYDKDF (reference sequence). The CDR3 is 14 residues long. Here the CDR3 reads CATSRNVGGRGYTF. DNA of the CDR3: TGTGCCACCAGCAGAAATGTGGGGGGACGAGGCTACACCTTC.

The chain is built from TRBV20-1 and TRBJ2-7, with unresolved D. CDR1 is DFQATT, CDR2 SNEGSKA, per germline (reference sequence). The ends were cut back, 1 base at V and 4 bases at J, with 17 bases in the middle. This CDR3 has 15 amino acids. The CDR3, as DNA: TGCAGTGCTAGAGGGCAGGAAGGGTCTCCTTACGAGCAGTACTTC. Its translation is CSARGQEGSPYEQYF.

This chain links TRBV10-1 with TRBJ2-3; D ambiguous. This CDR3 contains 12 residues. Germline CDR1 is WNHNN and CDR2 is SYGVQD (reference sequence). The V end was cut by 5 bases, the J end by 4 bases, with 7 bases between. CDR3 region: CASSTPADTQYF. The CDR3, as DNA: TGCGCCAGCAGTACCCCCGCAGATACGCAGTATTTT.

This rearrangement joins TRBV20-1 to TRBJ1-5; a weak D match, TRBD1 (6 bases). From germline, CDR1 is DFQATT and CDR2 SNEGSKA (reference sequence). The CDR3 spans 14 residues. Trimming cost V 4 bases and J 4 bases, with 14 bases left between them. The CDR3 sequence: CSATPGHVNQPQHF. The CDR3 DNA follows: TGCAGTGCTACCCCGGGACATGTTAATCAGCCCCAGCATTTT.

This clonotype was found a few times. V and J are TRBV5-1 and TRBJ2-7; D uncertain. This CDR3 is built from 14 residues. V was cut by 4 bases and J by 3 bases, with 14 bases left in between. Looked up from germline, CDR1 is SGHRS and CDR2 is YFSETQ. The chain's CDR3 is CASSVRTPVYEQYF. Here the CDR3 DNA reads TGCGCCAGCAGCGTACGAACCCCAGTCTACGAGCAGTACTTC.

At least ten counts were recorded for this clonotype. The genes are TRBV28 and TRBJ2-7; D remains unclear. Trimming removed 8 bases from V and 0 bases from J, with 11 bases in between. CDR3 size: 13 residues. Looked up from germline, CDR1 is MDHEN and CDR2 is SYDVKM. The CDR3 DNA follows: TGTGCCAGCTACTCTGCGATCTCCTACGAGCAGTACTTC. It encodes CASYSAISYEQYF.

There are a few counts of this clonotype. The chain uses TRBV2 and TRBJ1-1; perhaps TRBD1 as D (6 bases). The CDR3 length is 14 residues. V was cut by 4 bases and J by 4 bases, with 13 bases left in between. Germline-derived CDR1 and CDR2 are SNHLY and FYNNEI. CDR3 bases: TGTGCCAGCAGTGGCGAGTCACAGGGCACTGAAGCTTTCTTT. It translates to CASSGESQGTEAFF. Full variable domain (missing parts from reference TRBV2 and TRBJ1-1): EPEVTQTPSHQVTQMGQEVILRCVPISNHLYFYWYRQILGQKVEFLVSFYNNEISEKSEIFDDQFSVERPDGSNFTLKIRSTKLEDSAMYFCASSGESQGTEAFFGQGTRLTVV.

A few counts support this clonotype. The rearrangement uses TRBV5-8 and TRBJ1-5; tentatively, D is TRBD1 (6 bases). CDR3 length: 13 amino acids. The V and J ends lost 2 bases and 8 bases respectively, with 11 bases between them. CDR1 is SGHTS, CDR2 YDEGEE, per germline. CDR3 coding DNA: TGTGCCAGCAGCTTCCAGGGGCGTGAGCCCCAGCATTTT. The encoded protein is CASSFQGREPQHF.

V is TRBV5-1 and J is TRBJ2-7, with D perhaps matching TRBD1 (5 bases). V was clipped by 4 bases and J by 5 bases, with 13 bases between them. The CDR3 consists of 13 residues. The germline V gene has CDR1 SGHRS and CDR2 YFSETQ. The CDR3 DNA reads TGCGCCAGCAGCCCAACTTGGGGCAACGAGCAGTACTTC. Its protein is CASSPTWGNEQYF. Supplemented by reference TRBV5-1 and TRBJ2-7, the full variable domain reads KAGVTQTPRYLIKTRGQQVTLSCSPISGHRSVSWYQQTPGQGLQFLFEYFSETQRNKGNFPGRFSGRQFSNSRSEMNVSTLELGDSALYLCASSPTWGNEQYFGPGTRLTVT.

The sample holds a few counts of this clonotype. The V and J genes are TRBV5-1 and TRBJ2-7; no definite D call. Germline lookup yields CDR1 SGHRS and CDR2 YFSETQ. The V gene lost 0 bases and the J gene lost 3 bases, with 16 bases spanning the gap. The CDR3 contains 16 residues. The CDR3, as DNA: TGCGCCAGCAGCTTGGTAGGGCCTCCCCTCAACTACGAGCAGTACTTC. Translating gives CASSLVGPPLNYEQYF.

This clonotype was recorded only once. The chain has TRBV11-1 and TRBJ2-1, with 8 bases identical to TRBD2. CDR1 SGHAT and CDR2 FQDESV come from the germline V gene (reference sequence). Losses at the gene ends were 3 bases for V and 4 bases for J; bases not matched to a gene: 14. The CDR3 extends over 18 amino acids. Here the CDR3 reads CASSFTGGAGFIYNEQFF. DNA for the CDR3: TGTGCCAGCAGCTTTACCGGGGGGGCAGGGTTTATTTACAATGAGCAGTTCTTC.

The rearrangement joins TRBV6-1 to TRBJ2-7, with D unresolved. The CDR3 is 11 amino acids. The germline CDR1 and CDR2 sequences are MNHNS and SASEGT. Between the trimmed V and J ends, which lost 7 bases and 1 base, there was a span of 5 bases. CDR3 loop: CASTLSYEQYF. Here the CDR3 DNA reads TGTGCCAGCACCCTATCCTACGAGCAGTACTTC.

The chain couples TRBV11-2 to TRBJ2-2; D is unclear. Trimming shortened V by 3 bases and J by 6 bases, and 20 bases separated the two germline ends. This CDR3 has 17 amino acids. CDR1 is SGHAT and CDR2 is FQNNGV in the germline V gene. CDR3 coding DNA: TGTGCCAGCAGCTTCTGGTTAGGCGAGATCTCACCCGGGGAGCTGTTTTTT. This gives the protein CASSFWLGEISPGELFF.

V is TRBV7-3 and J is TRBJ1-2; 10 bases map to TRBD1. This CDR3 is built from 12 residues. Losses at the gene ends were 9 bases for V and 6 bases for J; bases not matched to a gene: 4. Per germline, CDR1 SGHTA and CDR2 FQGTGA. In DNA, the CDR3 is TGTGCCAGTGGAGGGACAGGGGATGGCTACACCTTC. It specifies CASGGTGDGYTF.

This clonotype came up a few times. The rearrangement uses TRBV7-9 and TRBJ2-1, with TRBD2 identical over 7 bases. This CDR3 region has 16 residues. In germline, CDR1 is SEHNR, CDR2 FQNEAQ (reference sequence). Trimming cost V 5 bases and J 3 bases; bases outside gene matches: 10. The CDR3 DNA is TGTGCCAGCAGCGCCTCGGGGGGTCCTCTCTACAATGAGCAGTTCTTC. Amino acids: CASSASGGPLYNEQFF.

The table lists this clonotype with a few counts. This chain links TRBV29-1 with TRBJ1-2; D possibly corresponds to TRBD1 (5 bases). The CDR3 has 13 amino acids. CDR1 is SQVTM and CDR2 is ANQGSEA in the germline V gene. V gave up 0 bases and J gave up 6 bases, with 11 bases separating them. CDR3 protein: CSVEDPGSNGYTF. CDR3 nucleotides: TGCAGCGTTGAAGACCCAGGGTCTAATGGCTACACCTTC.

The chain links TRBV7-2 to TRBJ1-5; TRBD1 matches at 8 bases. Germline trimming cut 2 bases from V and 7 bases from J; bases unmatched to any gene: 7. CDR3 length equals 15 residues. Germline values: CDR1 SGHTA, CDR2 FQGNSA. CDR3 nucleotides: TGTGCCAGCAGCTTAATGACAGGGGTGGGGCAGCCCCAGCATTTT. It encodes CASSLMTGVGQPQHF. The whole variable domain, filled in from reference TRBV7-2 and TRBJ1-5, reads GAGVSQSPSNKVTEKGKDVELRCDPISGHTALYWYRQSLGQGLEFLIYFQGNSAPDKSGLPSDRFSAERTGGSVSTLTIQRTQQEDSAVYLCASSLMTGVGQPQHFGDGTRLSIL.

This clonotype was seen a few times. The rearrangement uses TRBV5-1 and TRBJ2-1; no reliable D call. Trimming stripped 0 bases from V and 0 bases from J, with 7 bases between. CDR1 SGHRS and CDR2 YFSETQ come from the germline V gene. The CDR3 has 15 amino acids. CDR3 sequence (DNA): TGCGCCAGCAGCTTGGGGGGTCACTCCTACAATGAGCAGTTCTTC. As protein: CASSLGGHSYNEQFF.

This clonotype was seen repeatedly, ten times or more. J is TRBJ2-7 and V is TRBV25-1; TRBD1 aligns across 7 bases. This CDR3 contains 14 residues. In germline, CDR1 is MGHDK, CDR2 SYGVNS. With 5 bases clipped from V and 1 base from J, the junction kept 5 bases outside the gene matches. As DNA, the CDR3 is TGTGCCAGCAGTTTAGAGACAGGGTCCTACGAGCAGTACTTC. Its protein is CASSLETGSYEQYF.

J is TRBJ2-7 and V is TRBV20-1; D is unresolved. The CDR3 is 12 amino acids. V was pared by 5 bases and J by 6 bases, with 14 bases between. Germline values: CDR1 DFQATT, CDR2 SNEGSKA (reference sequence). CDR3 DNA: TGCAGTGCTGGCCAGGTGTTGGGCGAGCAGTACTTC. Protein product: CSAGQVLGEQYF.